The subject of this entry is one T cell receptor beta chain. The data were obtained in a study of control samples from healthy donors and cancer patients. Assay used: immunoSEQ multiplex PCR; TCRdb lists only in-frame clones, some missing. The sample records 95,000 to 150,000 clones, more than 85% being singletons. From germline, CDR1 is ENHRY and CDR2 SYGVKD. The CDR3 is made up of 15 amino acids. V was cut by 4 bases and J by 3 bases, with 15 bases left in between. What was sequenced was blood. The receptor was derived from a man in his late teens or twenties in good health. V usage is TRBV10-3 and J usage is TRBJ1-2; D is undetermined. The CDR3 DNA reads as TGTGCCATCAGTGGTAATCAAGGAAGGGACTATGGCTACACCTTC. The encoded protein is CAISGNQGRDYGYTF.